Each of the 3 T cell receptor beta chains below was sequenced from the same sample in a study of molecular identifiers for immune sequencing clone quantification. TCRdb re-called the PCR reads through MiXCR, storing one row per CDR3 protein. The table records approximately 630,000 distinct CDR3 sequences, less than 30% of them present only once. Sequencing was performed on naive CD8+ T cells from blood, with Jurkat cell RNA spiked in. Subset in this sample: FACS-sorted CD8+CD4-CCR7+CD45RA+ naive T cells. The receptors originated from a human donor in good health. Some libraries in this study had Jurkat cell RNA spiked in.

The chain recombines TRBV24-1 with TRBJ2-1; D possibly matches TRBD1 or TRBD2 (5 bases each). This CDR3 has 11 amino acids. Germline values: CDR1 KGHDR, CDR2 SFDVKD. The V and J ends lost 5 bases and 9 bases respectively, with 7 bases between them. The CDR3 nucleotides read TGTGCCACCAGTGGGGGGTTTGAGCAGTTCTTC. Its protein product is CATSGGFEQFF.

Details on this clonotype: This may arise from a read error, as a much more abundant clone is one base away. V usage is TRBV6-2 or TRBV6-3 and J usage is TRBJ2-5, with a tentative D call TRBD1 (6 bases). Per the germline V gene, CDR1 is MNHEY and CDR2 is SVGEGT. This CDR3 region has 13 residues. The CDR3 DNA reads TGTGCCAGCAGAGAGACAGGAGCAGAGAACCAGTACTTC. Its protein is CASRETGAENQYF.

This clonotype was detected many times. The CDR3 nucleotides read TGTGCCAGCTCACGACTGACAGGGCGCGAAAAACTGTTTTTT. The encoded protein is CASSRLTGREKLFF. This rearrangement joins TRBV18 to TRBJ1-4; 7 bases are a match to TRBD1. The CDR3 is made up of 14 amino acids. CDR1 and CDR2 (germline): KGHSH, LQKENI. The junction had 7 bases not matched to a gene; V was cut back by 4 bases and J by 8 bases.